Below, 32 T cell receptor beta chains from the same sample are listed, as sequenced in a study of T cell responses to AZD1222 COVID-19 vaccine (TCRdb year 2021). The sample's time point label, decoded: baseline before first vaccination. The library relied on the immunoSEQ multiplex PCR assay. Here the immuneACCESS table is served through TCRdb, limited to in-frame sequences with V and J called. Missing clones are a known gap in these copies; in checked studies unresolved V genes cover under half, and the rest lacks a known reason. This sample is represented by more than 95,000 clones; 88% of them were singletons. 4.4% of the sample is held by the ten biggest clonotypes. The specimen was peripheral blood, collected on day 0 of AZD1222 vaccination. These receptors all come from an adult in good health.

This clone has only one observation. V is TRBV24-1 and J is TRBJ2-2, with 8 bases fitting TRBD1. V gave up 6 bases and J gave up 5 bases; unmatched junction bases: 7. The germline gives CDR1 KGHDR, CDR2 SFDVKD. This CDR3 comprises 15 residues. The CDR3 DNA reads TGTGCCACCAGTTCAGGGGGCGGTTTGACCGGGGAGCTGTTTTTT. This codes for CATSSGGGLTGELFF.

This clone turned up a few times. This chain joins TRBV4-1 and TRBJ1-1; maybe TRBD1 (5 bases). Germline V gene data show CDR1 as MGHRA and CDR2 as YSYEKL. The length of the CDR3 is 15 residues. Trimming took off 6 bases at V and 3 bases at J, with 17 bases between the two ends. The CDR3 loop reads CASRFGTAVDTEAFF. The DNA for the CDR3 is TGCGCCAGCAGATTCGGGACGGCCGTGGACACTGAAGCTTTCTTT.

This chain connects TRBV4-2 to TRBJ1-2; D might be TRBD1 (5 bases). CDR1 LGHNA and CDR2 YNFKEQ come from the germline V gene. CDR3 size: 15 residues. Trimming pared 3 bases from V and 6 bases from J, leaving 17 bases between. CDR3 in DNA: TGTGCCAGCAGCCAGGATTATTCAAGGGGTAATGGCTACACCTTC. Protein: CASSQDYSRGNGYTF.

This sequence joins TRBV9 and TRBJ2-7; 9 bases match TRBD1. Looked up from germline, CDR1 is SGDLS and CDR2 is YYNGEE. The CDR3 runs to 13 residues. The V segment lost 2 bases and the J segment 6 bases; nucleotides outside the gene matches: 3. CDR3 residues: CASSVGQGGEQYF. The CDR3, as DNA: TGTGCCAGCAGCGTGGGACAGGGTGGCGAGCAGTACTTC.

The V call is TRBV5-1, the J call TRBJ2-4; 8 bases map to TRBD2. V shed 2 bases, J shed 1 base, and the junction held 11 bases outside the gene matches. The CDR3 is 18 amino acids. Per the germline V gene, CDR1 is SGHRS and CDR2 is YFSETQ. In DNA form, the CDR3 reads TGCGCCAGCAGCTTCGCCCCTCTAACTAGCGGCGCCAAAAACATTCAGTACTTC. It translates to CASSFAPLTSGAKNIQYF.

The chain combines TRBV10-2 with TRBJ2-3; tentative D call: TRBD2 (6 bases). The CDR3 runs to 15 residues. Germline values: CDR1 WSHSY, CDR2 SAAADI. V was pared by 7 bases and J by 3 bases, with 17 bases between. The CDR3 DNA sequence: TGCGCCAGCATCACGAGGAGGGGTGGAACAGATACGCAGTATTTT. This translates into CASITRRGGTDTQYF.

The gene calls are TRBV19 and TRBJ1-5, with unresolved D. V lost 6 bases, J lost 0 bases, and 15 bases lay in between. The CDR3 loop spans 16 amino acids. Germline loops: CDR1 LNHDA, CDR2 SQIVND (reference sequence). The CDR3 spells CASSHSSPISNQPQHF. CDR3 DNA sequence: TGTGCCAGTAGCCACTCATCACCGATTAGCAATCAGCCCCAGCATTTT.

The chain has TRBV12-3 or TRBV12-4 and TRBJ1-4; no firm D call. The CDR3 has 13 amino acids. Trimming shortened V by 3 bases and J by 10 bases, and 12 bases separated the two germline ends. In DNA, the CDR3 is TGTGCCAGCAGTTTGAATCCTGAAGGAAAACTGTTTTTT. It codes for CASSLNPEGKLFF.

The table lists this clone with many counts. The V call is TRBV24-1, the J call TRBJ1-2; 8 nucleotides match TRBD1. This CDR3 has 16 amino acids. Germline CDR1 reads KGHDR; CDR2 reads SFDVKD. Trimming took 3 bases from V and 4 from J; bases not matched to a gene: 9. As DNA, the CDR3 is TGTGCCACCAGTGATCCGGCGTCAGGGGGCGGCTATGGCTACACCTTC. It specifies CATSDPASGGGYGYTF.

This clone was picked up one time. The chain uses TRBV9 and TRBJ1-2; 7 nucleotides match TRBD1. CDR1 is SGDLS, CDR2 YYNGEE, per germline. V dropped 4 bases and J dropped 8; count of bases not matched to a gene: 14. This CDR3 is 15 amino acids long. The CDR3 protein is CASSNRQGMTVGYTF. Here the CDR3 DNA reads TGTGCCAGCAGCAACCGACAGGGAATGACGGTCGGCTACACCTTC.

The chain couples TRBV3-1 (or the pseudogene TRBV3-2) to TRBJ1-5; D not resolved. This CDR3 contains 19 residues. The germline gives CDR1 LGHDT, CDR2 YNNKEL (reference sequence). The V and J ends lost 1 base and 1 base respectively, with 20 bases between them. CDR3 sequence (DNA): TGTGCCAGCAGCCAAGGCGCCCTCCCCGGAGCGTTCAGCAATCAGCCCCAGCATTTT. It is translated as CASSQGALPGAFSNQPQHF.

This clone occurred a few times. The CDR3 DNA is TGCAGCGTTGAAGGTCCAAGGGGCGATGAGCAGTACTTC. This gives the protein CSVEGPRGDEQYF. The chain recombines TRBV29-1 with TRBJ2-7, with D possibly TRBD1 on 5 matching bases. The CDR3 is 13 residues long. CDR1 and CDR2 from the germline V gene are SQVTM and ANQGSEA. Trimming took 1 base from V and 7 from J, leaving 14 bases between them.

V is TRBV2 and J is TRBJ2-3, with 7 bases identical to TRBD1. Looked up from germline, CDR1 is SNHLY and CDR2 is FYNNEI. CDR3 length equals 22 residues. With V trimmed by 10 bases and J by 0 bases, 31 bases remained unmatched. The CDR3 loop is CATSTSVPVSGTGVLSTDTQYF. The CDR3 DNA sequence: TGTGCCACTTCTACCAGTGTTCCCGTGTCGGGTACAGGGGTGCTAAGCACAGATACGCAGTATTTT.

The genes are TRBV24-1 and TRBJ1-1, with unresolved D. The V gene's germline CDR1 is KGHDR and CDR2 SFDVKD. This CDR3 is built from 14 residues. V was cut by 3 bases and J by 4 bases, with 11 bases left in between. The CDR3 DNA follows: TGTGCCACCAGTGATCCACGGACTGGCACTGAAGCTTTCTTT. Translating gives CATSDPRTGTEAFF.

V usage is TRBV2 and J usage is TRBJ2-7; 7 bases line up with TRBD1. V dropped 3 bases and J dropped 3; count of bases not matched to a gene: 5. The CDR3 consists of 14 residues. CDR1 SNHLY and CDR2 FYNNEI come from the germline V gene. The CDR3 loop reads CASSDSTGVYEQYF. CDR3 bases: TGTGCCAGCAGTGATTCAACAGGGGTCTACGAGCAGTACTTC.

The chain uses TRBV24-1 and TRBJ2-5; 9 bases are shared with TRBD1. Germline trimming cut 2 bases from V and 1 base from J; bases unmatched to any gene: 16. The CDR3 extends over 20 amino acids. Looked up from germline, CDR1 is KGHDR and CDR2 is SFDVKD. The CDR3 protein is CATSDSTPGQGTVIQETQYF. DNA for the CDR3: TGTGCCACCAGTGATTCCACCCCGGGACAGGGTACTGTAATCCAAGAGACCCAGTACTTC.

The chain joins TRBV18 to TRBJ1-1, with TRBD1 matching 7 bases. In germline, CDR1 is KGHSH, CDR2 LQKENI. J was trimmed by 1 base and V by 3 bases; bases with no gene match: 5. The CDR3 is 15 residues long. The CDR3 here is CASSPSDRQNTEAFF. For the CDR3, the DNA is TGTGCCAGCTCACCTTCGGACAGGCAGAACACTGAAGCTTTCTTT.

The V gene is TRBV10-1, the J gene TRBJ1-1; D call uncertain. Germline V gives CDR1 WNHNN, CDR2 SYGVQD (reference sequence). The CDR3 covers 11 residues. V gave up 6 bases and J gave up 9 bases, with 11 bases separating them. CDR3 region: CASRLSRKAFF. CDR3 in DNA: TGCGCCAGCAGGCTCAGCCGTAAAGCTTTCTTT.

The chain carries TRBV7-2 and TRBJ2-3; 8 bases are a match to TRBD1. The ends lost 0 bases at V and 2 bases at J; junction bases unmatched: 10. Germline values: CDR1 SGHTA, CDR2 FQGNSA. CDR3 length: 18 residues. CDR3 DNA: TGTGCCAGCAGCTTAGCGACAGGGGCCAGCGCCTCCACAGATACGCAGTATTTT. Translating it yields CASSLATGASASTDTQYF. Full variable domain (outside the CDR3, taken from reference TRBV7-2 and TRBJ2-3): GAGVSQSPSNKVTEKGKDVELRCDPISGHTALYWYRQSLGQGLEFLIYFQGNSAPDKSGLPSDRFSAERTGGSVSTLTIQRTQQEDSAVYLCASSLATGASASTDTQYFGPGTRLTVL.

The gene calls are TRBV4-1 and TRBJ2-2; D remains unclear. The CDR3 runs 14 residues. CDR1 and CDR2 from the germline V gene are MGHRA and YSYEKL. Trimming removed 4 bases at V and 6 bases at J, with 12 bases between. This CDR3 reads CASSPQGLAGELFF. CDR3 DNA: TGCGCCAGCAGCCCTCAAGGTCTGGCCGGGGAGCTGTTTTTT.

This chain connects TRBV7-2 to TRBJ1-6; D is undetermined. The germline V gene has CDR1 SGHTA and CDR2 FQGNSA. V was pared by 2 bases and J by 0 bases, with 17 bases between. The CDR3 is 19 residues long. This CDR3 reads CASSLTLIYADSYNSPLHF. In DNA form, the CDR3 reads TGTGCCAGCAGCTTAACGCTAATCTACGCGGACTCCTATAATTCACCCCTCCACTTT.

This clone was detected once. The chain joins TRBV19 to TRBJ1-5; 9 nucleotides align to TRBD1. CDR3 size: 16 residues. V dropped 5 bases and J dropped 1; count of bases not matched to a gene: 6. CDR1 and CDR2 (germline): LNHDA, SQIVND (reference sequence). Here the CDR3 DNA reads TGTGCCAGTAGTCTAGGGACAGGGAAAAGCAATCAGCCCCAGCATTTT. Translation: CASSLGTGKSNQPQHF. Full variable domain (rest looked up from reference TRBV19 and TRBJ1-5): DGGITQSPKYLFRKEGQNVTLSCEQNLNHDAMYWYRQDPGQGLRLIYYSQIVNDFQKGDIAEGYSVSREKKESFPLTVTSAQKNPTAFYLCASSLGTGKSNQPQHFGDGTRLSIL.

The rearrangement joins TRBV19 to TRBJ1-1, with no clear D. Trimming removed 8 bases from V and 0 bases from J, with 13 bases in between. The length of the CDR3 is 14 residues. Germline V gives CDR1 LNHDA, CDR2 SQIVND (reference sequence). The CDR3 loop is CASQGRTVNTEAFF. In DNA form, the CDR3 reads TGTGCCAGTCAAGGTAGGACGGTGAACACTGAAGCTTTCTTT. Complete variable domain (other parts from reference TRBV19 and TRBJ1-1): DGGITQSPKYLFRKEGQNVTLSCEQNLNHDAMYWYRQDPGQGLRLIYYSQIVNDFQKGDIAEGYSVSREKKESFPLTVTSAQKNPTAFYLCASQGRTVNTEAFFGQGTRLTVV.

The chain recombines TRBV25-1 with TRBJ1-1, with 7 bases aligning to TRBD1. The germline CDR1 and CDR2 sequences are MGHDK and SYGVNS. The CDR3 is 14 amino acids. V shed 8 bases and J 1 base; nucleotides not matched to a gene: 7. The chain's CDR3 is CASGRQGQNTEAFF. Written as DNA, the CDR3 is TGTGCCAGCGGACGACAGGGCCAGAACACTGAAGCTTTCTTT.

The chain uses TRBV7-2 and TRBJ2-3, with a possible D match to TRBD2 (5 bases). The CDR3 has 12 residues. Trimming took 5 bases from V and 6 from J, leaving 9 bases between them. Germline V lookup: CDR1 SGHTA, CDR2 FQGNSA. CDR3 in DNA: TGTGCCAGCAGCCCCTCGGGGGATACGCAGTATTTT. This codes for CASSPSGDTQYF.

The J gene is TRBJ2-5, the V gene TRBV7-3; the D gene is possibly TRBD1 (5 bases). Deletions cut 5 bases from V and 5 bases from J, with 12 bases between. This CDR3 comprises 13 residues. The germline V gene encodes CDR1 SGHTA and CDR2 FQGTGA. The chain's CDR3 is CASSPTKGETQYF. The CDR3 coding sequence is TGTGCCAGCAGCCCGACGAAGGGGGAGACCCAGTACTTC. Supplemented by reference TRBV7-3 and TRBJ2-5, the full variable domain reads GAGVSQTPSNKVTEKGKYVELRCDPISGHTALYWYRQSLGQGPEFLIYFQGTGAADDSGLPNDRFFAVRPEGSVSTLKIQRTERGDSAVYLCASSPTKGETQYFGPGTRLLVL.

V gene TRBV5-1 combines with J gene TRBJ2-4, with no clear D. Germline V gene lookup returns CDR1 SGHRS and CDR2 YFSETQ. The CDR3 runs to 14 residues. Trimming left V 2 bases short and J 5 bases short, with 11 bases between. The CDR3 DNA sequence: TGCGCCAGCAGCTTCCAACCATCTCAAAACATTCAGTACTTC. Translating gives CASSFQPSQNIQYF. Full variable domain (outside the CDR3, taken from reference TRBV5-1 and TRBJ2-4): KAGVTQTPRYLIKTRGQQVTLSCSPISGHRSVSWYQQTPGQGLQFLFEYFSETQRNKGNFPGRFSGRQFSNSRSEMNVSTLELGDSALYLCASSFQPSQNIQYFGAGTRLSVL.

The chain is built from TRBV9 and TRBJ2-7, with D perhaps given as TRBD1 or TRBD2 (6 bases each). Trimming pared 0 bases from V and 2 bases from J, leaving 9 bases between. CDR1 and CDR2 (germline): SGDLS, YYNGEE. This CDR3 comprises 14 residues. CDR3 bases: TGTGCCAGCAGCGTAGAGGGGGGACCCTACGAGCAGTACTTC. This gives the protein CASSVEGGPYEQYF.

The rearrangement links TRBV11-2 to TRBJ2-7; 7 nucleotides align to TRBD1. Per germline, CDR1 SGHAT and CDR2 FQNNGV. Trimming at V came to 5 bases and at J to 2 bases, leaving 9 bases not matched to a gene. This CDR3 region has 15 residues. The CDR3 DNA reads as TGTGCCAGCAGCCGCAACGGACAGGATACCTACGAGCAGTACTTC. Its translation is CASSRNGQDTYEQYF. Using reference TRBV11-2 and TRBJ2-7 for the parts outside the CDR3, the full variable domain is EAGVAQSPRYKIIEKRQSVAFWCNPISGHATLYWYQQILGQGPKLLIQFQNNGVVDDSQLPKDRFSAERLKGVDSTLKIQPAKLEDSAVYLCASSRNGQDTYEQYFGPGTRLTVT.

J is TRBJ1-3 and V is TRBV11-2; possible D gene TRBD1, 6 bases. V lost 3 bases, J lost 2 bases, and 11 bases lay in between. The CDR3 totals 15 residues. Germline assignment: CDR1 SGHAT and CDR2 FQNNGV. CDR3 DNA sequence: TGTGCCAGCAGCTTCAGGGGACTCCCTGGAAACACCATATATTTT. This gives the protein CASSFRGLPGNTIYF.

The chain combines TRBV2 with TRBJ2-7; no clear D gene. The CDR3 has 11 amino acids. Between the trimmed V and J ends, which lost 5 bases and 3 bases, there was a span of 5 bases. Germline V gene lookup returns CDR1 SNHLY and CDR2 FYNNEI. The CDR3 coding sequence is TGTGCCAGCAGTTTGGGCTACGAGCAGTACTTC. Translation gives CASSLGYEQYF.

In regard to this clone: Germline and junction disagree at one end, which may indicate a read error. The chain joins TRBV7-7 to TRBJ1-1; the D is unclear. Germline V gene data show CDR1 as SSHAT and CDR2 as FNYEAQ (reference sequence). The CDR3 is 13 amino acids. This CDR3 reads CASSLALNTEAFF. Here the CDR3 DNA reads TGTGCTAGCAGCTTAGCCCTGAACACTGAAGCTTTCTTT.